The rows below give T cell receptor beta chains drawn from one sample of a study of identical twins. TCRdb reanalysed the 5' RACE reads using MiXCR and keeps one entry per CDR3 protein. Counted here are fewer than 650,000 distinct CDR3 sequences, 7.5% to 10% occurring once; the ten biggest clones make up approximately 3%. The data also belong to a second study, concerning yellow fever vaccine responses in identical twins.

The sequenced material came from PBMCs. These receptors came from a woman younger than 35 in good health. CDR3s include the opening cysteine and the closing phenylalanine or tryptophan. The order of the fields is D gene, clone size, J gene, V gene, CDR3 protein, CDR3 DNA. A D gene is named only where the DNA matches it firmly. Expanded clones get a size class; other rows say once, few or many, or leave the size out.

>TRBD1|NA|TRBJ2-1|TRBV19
CASSTDRGRDNEQFF
TGTGCCAGTAGTACGGACAGGGGAAGGGACAATGAGCAGTTCTTC
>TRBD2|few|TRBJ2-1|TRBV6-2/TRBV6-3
CASSYLAGGGNEQFF
TGTGCCAGCAGTTATTTAGCGGGAGGAGGCAATGAGCAGTTCTTC
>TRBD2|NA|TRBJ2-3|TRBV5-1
CASSPGLAGAGDTQYF
TGCGCCAGCAGCCCGGGACTAGCGGGGGCAGGAGATACGCAGTATTTT
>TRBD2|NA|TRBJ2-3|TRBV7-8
CASSPSLAGGQDTQYF
TGTGCCAGCAGCCCGTCACTAGCGGGGGGGCAAGATACGCAGTATTTT
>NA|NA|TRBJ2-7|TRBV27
CASSLWADGEQYF
TGTGCCAGCAGTTTATGGGCAGACGGCGAGCAGTACTTC
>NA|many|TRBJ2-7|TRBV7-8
CASSLVFRRGWLYEQYF
TGTGCCAGCAGCTTAGTATTTAGAAGGGGTTGGCTCTACGAGCAGTACTTC
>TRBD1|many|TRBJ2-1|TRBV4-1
CASSQERGQEGVSEQFF
TGCGCCAGCAGCCAAGAGAGGGGGCAAGAGGGTGTGAGTGAGCAGTTCTTC
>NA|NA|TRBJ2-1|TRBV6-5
CASSYSRAMVNEQFF
TGTGCCAGCAGTTACTCTCGGGCTATGGTAAATGAGCAGTTCTTC
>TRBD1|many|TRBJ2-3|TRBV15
CATSSSGTGRINTQYF
TGTGCCACCAGCAGTTCCGGGACAGGGAGGATAAATACGCAGTATTTT
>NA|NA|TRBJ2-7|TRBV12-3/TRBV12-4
CTCCLKVSGDRHSYEQYF
TGTACCTGCTGTTTAAAGGTTTCGGGGGACAGACACTCCTACGAGCAGTACTTC
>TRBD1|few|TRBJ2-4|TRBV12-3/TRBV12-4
CASSNRQGSNPKNIQYF
TGTGCCAGCAGTAACCGACAGGGGTCGAACCCCAAAAACATTCAGTACTTC
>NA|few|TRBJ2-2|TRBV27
CASSLIRDGELFF
TGTGCCAGCAGTTTAATCCGAGACGGGGAGCTGTTTTTT
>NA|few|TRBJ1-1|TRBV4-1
CASSASHLNTEAFF
TGCGCCAGCAGCGCGTCACACCTGAACACTGAAGCTTTCTTT
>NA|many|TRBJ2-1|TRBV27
CASSLFVGGTEYNEQFF
TGTGCCAGCAGTTTATTTGTCGGCGGGACAGAGTACAATGAGCAGTTCTTC
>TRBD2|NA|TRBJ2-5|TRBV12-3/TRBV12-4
CASSPRTSGIGTQYF
TGTGCCAGCAGTCCCCGGACTAGCGGGATAGGGACCCAGTACTTC
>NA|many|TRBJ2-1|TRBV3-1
CASSQELRGNEQFF
TGTGCCAGCAGCCAAGAGCTAAGGGGGAATGAGCAGTTCTTC
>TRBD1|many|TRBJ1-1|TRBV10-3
CAIPTGENTEAFF
TGTGCCATCCCGACAGGGGAGAACACTGAAGCTTTCTTT
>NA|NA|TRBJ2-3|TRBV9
CASSVIGTPPDTQYF
TGTGCCAGCAGCGTCATCGGGACCCCGCCAGATACGCAGTATTTT
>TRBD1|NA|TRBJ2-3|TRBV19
CASSIPGQATDTQYF
TGTGCCAGTAGTATCCCGGGACAGGCCACAGATACGCAGTATTTT
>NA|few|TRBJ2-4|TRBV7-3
CASSQTSAATKNIQYF
TGTGCCAGCAGCCAGACGAGTGCAGCAACCAAAAACATTCAGTACTTC
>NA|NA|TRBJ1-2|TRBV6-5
CASSSPWTHGYTF
TGTGCCAGCAGTTCTCCCTGGACCCATGGCTACACCTTC
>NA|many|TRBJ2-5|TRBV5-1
CASSLASGSQETQYF
TGCGCCAGCAGCTTGGCCTCGGGCAGCCAAGAGACCCAGTACTTC
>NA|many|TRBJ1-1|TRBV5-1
CASSFGTGPIEAFF
TGCGCCAGCAGCTTCGGTACAGGACCCATTGAAGCTTTCTTT
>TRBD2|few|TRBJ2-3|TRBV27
CASKLCSGRVADTQYF
TGTGCCAGCAAGTTATGCAGCGGGAGGGTTGCAGATACGCAGTATTTT
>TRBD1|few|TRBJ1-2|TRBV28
CASSYYNSGTGGYGYTF
TGTGCCAGCAGCTACTATAACAGCGGGACAGGGGGATATGGCTACACCTTC
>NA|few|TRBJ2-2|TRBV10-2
CASSPGQIYTGELFF
TGCGCCAGCAGTCCAGGACAGATCTACACCGGGGAGCTGTTTTTT
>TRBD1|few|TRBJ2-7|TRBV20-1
CSARERTGPYEQYF
TGCAGTGCTAGAGAGAGGACAGGGCCCTACGAGCAGTACTTC
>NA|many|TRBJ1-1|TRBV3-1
CASRRTERNTEAFF
TGTGCCAGCAGACGGACAGAACGGAACACTGAAGCTTTCTTT
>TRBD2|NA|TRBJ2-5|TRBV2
CASSALGLAGGKETQYF
TGTGCCAGCAGTGCCTTGGGACTAGCGGGAGGGAAAGAGACCCAGTACTTC
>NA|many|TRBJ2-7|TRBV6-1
CASNGGVGYEQYF
TGTGCCAGCAATGGAGGGGTGGGCTACGAGCAGTACTTC
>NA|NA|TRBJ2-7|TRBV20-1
CSARDRVGVATYEQYF
TGCAGTGCTAGAGATCGGGTTGGTGTCGCAACCTACGAGCAGTACTTC
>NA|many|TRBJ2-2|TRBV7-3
CASSVEDSRGELFF
TGTGCCAGCAGCGTAGAGGACAGCCGCGGGGAGCTGTTTTTT
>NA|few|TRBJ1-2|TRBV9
CASSVSGYGYTF
TGTGCCAGCAGCGTATCAGGGTACGGCTACACCTTC
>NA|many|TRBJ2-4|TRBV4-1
CASSQQVLTKNIQYF
TGCGCCAGCAGCCAACAGGTCTTAACCAAAAACATTCAGTACTTC
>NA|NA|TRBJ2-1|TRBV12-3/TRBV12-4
CASSQFGGPVF
TGTGCCAGCAGCCAATTCGGGGGACCCGTCTTC
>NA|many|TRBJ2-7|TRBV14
CASSQDRRYSYEQYF
TGTGCCAGCAGCCAAGATCGCCGATATTCCTACGAGCAGTACTTC
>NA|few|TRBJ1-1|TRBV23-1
CASSQSRIGGNTEAFF
TGCGCCAGCAGTCAATCCCGGATCGGTGGGAACACTGAAGCTTTCTTT
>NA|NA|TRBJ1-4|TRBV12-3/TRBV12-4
CASSFRTGPSEKLFF
TGTGCCAGCAGTTTTCGCACAGGGCCATCCGAAAAACTGTTTTTT
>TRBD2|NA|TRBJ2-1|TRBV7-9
CASRTNGGAGGNEQFF
TGTGCCAGCAGGACTAACGGGGGGGCGGGAGGCAATGAGCAGTTCTTC
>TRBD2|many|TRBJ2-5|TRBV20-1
CSARQMGAGLKSTETQYF
TGCAGTGCTCGCCAAATGGGAGCGGGACTTAAGAGTACGGAGACCCAGTACTTC
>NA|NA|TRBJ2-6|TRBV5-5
CASSLGLPSSGANVLTF
TGTGCCAGCAGCTTGGGGCTACCCTCATCTGGGGCCAACGTCCTGACTTTC
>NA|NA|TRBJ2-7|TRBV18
CASSPEAGAGYEQYF
TGTGCCAGCTCACCAGAGGCGGGCGCGGGATACGAGCAGTACTTC
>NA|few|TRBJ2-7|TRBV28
CASFWSDEQYF
TGTGCCAGCTTTTGGTCTGACGAGCAGTACTTC
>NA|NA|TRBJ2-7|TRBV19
CASSAPNYEQYF
TGTGCCAGTAGTGCGCCAAACTACGAGCAGTACTTC
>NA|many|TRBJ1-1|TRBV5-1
CASSSSNTEAFF
TGCGCCAGCAGCTCTAGTAACACTGAAGCTTTCTTT
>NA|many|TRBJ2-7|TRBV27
CASSSYRSYEQYF
TGTGCCAGCAGTTCCTATCGCTCCTACGAGCAGTACTTC
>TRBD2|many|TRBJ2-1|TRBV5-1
CASSIAGGPYNEQFF
TGCGCCAGCAGTATAGCGGGAGGGCCCTACAATGAGCAGTTCTTC
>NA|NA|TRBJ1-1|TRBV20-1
CSAHDMVNTEAFF
TGCAGTGCGCACGATATGGTGAACACTGAAGCTTTCTTT
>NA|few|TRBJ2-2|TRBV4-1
CASSHLSSLGPGELFF
TGCGCCAGCAGCCATCTTAGTAGCCTGGGGCCCGGGGAGCTGTTTTTT
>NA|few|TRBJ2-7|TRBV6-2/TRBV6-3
CASSWGGPTYEQYF
TGTGCCAGCAGTTGGGGCGGGCCTACCTACGAGCAGTACTTC
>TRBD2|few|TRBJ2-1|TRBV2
CASSEMGGAYNEQFF
TGTGCCAGCAGTGAAATGGGGGGGGCCTACAATGAGCAGTTCTTC
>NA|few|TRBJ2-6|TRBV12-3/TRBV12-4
CASTRSLKGANVLTF
TGTGCCAGCACCAGATCCTTGAAGGGGGCCAACGTCCTGACTTTC
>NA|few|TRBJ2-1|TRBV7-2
CASSLVPSALDYNEQFF
TGTGCCAGCAGCTTAGTCCCTTCGGCTTTGGACTACAATGAGCAGTTCTTC